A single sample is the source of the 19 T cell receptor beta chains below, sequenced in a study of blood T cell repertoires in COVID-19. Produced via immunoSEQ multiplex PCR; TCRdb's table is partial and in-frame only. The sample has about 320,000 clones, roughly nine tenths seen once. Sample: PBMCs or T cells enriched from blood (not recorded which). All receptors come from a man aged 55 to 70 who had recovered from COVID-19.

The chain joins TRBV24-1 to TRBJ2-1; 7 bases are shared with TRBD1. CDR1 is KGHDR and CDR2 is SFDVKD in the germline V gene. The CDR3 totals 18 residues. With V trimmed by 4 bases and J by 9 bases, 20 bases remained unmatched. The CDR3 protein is CATSDSPGQRGYISEQFF. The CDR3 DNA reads TGTGCCACCAGTGACTCTCCGGGACAGCGAGGGTATATCAGTGAGCAGTTCTTC.

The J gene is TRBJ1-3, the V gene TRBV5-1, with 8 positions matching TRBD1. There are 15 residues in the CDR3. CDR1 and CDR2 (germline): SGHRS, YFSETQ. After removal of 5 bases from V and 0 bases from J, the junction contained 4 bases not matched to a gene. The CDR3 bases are TGCGCCAGCAGGCACAGGGGGAACTCTGGAAACACCATATATTTT. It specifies CASRHRGNSGNTIYF.

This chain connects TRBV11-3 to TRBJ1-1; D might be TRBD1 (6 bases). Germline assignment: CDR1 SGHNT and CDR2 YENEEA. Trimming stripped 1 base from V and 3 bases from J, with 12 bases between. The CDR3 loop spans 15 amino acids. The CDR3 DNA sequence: TGTGCCAGCAGCTTAGGGAACAGGGTAGACACTGAAGCTTTCTTT. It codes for CASSLGNRVDTEAFF.

This CDR3 is CATSAGGTDTQYF. The CDR3 DNA reads TGTGCCACCAGTGCGGGGGGCACAGATACGCAGTATTTT. The V and J genes are TRBV24-1 and TRBJ2-3; a possible D gene is TRBD2 (6 bases). The CDR3 is made up of 13 amino acids. Germline CDR1 and CDR2: KGHDR and SFDVKD. Trimming stripped 5 bases from V and 1 base from J, with 6 bases between.

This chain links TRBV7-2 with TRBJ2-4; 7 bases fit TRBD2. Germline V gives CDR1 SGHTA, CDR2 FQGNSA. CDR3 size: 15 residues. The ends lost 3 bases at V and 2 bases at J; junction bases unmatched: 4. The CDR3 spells CASSFPAGTKNIQYF. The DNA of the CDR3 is TGTGCCAGCAGCTTCCCAGCGGGAACCAAAAACATTCAGTACTTC.

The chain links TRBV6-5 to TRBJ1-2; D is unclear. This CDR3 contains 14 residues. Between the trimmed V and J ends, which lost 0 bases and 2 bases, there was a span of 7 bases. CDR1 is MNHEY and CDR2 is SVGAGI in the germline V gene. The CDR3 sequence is CASSYSPRNYGYTF. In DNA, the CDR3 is TGTGCCAGCAGTTACTCACCCAGAAACTATGGCTACACCTTC.

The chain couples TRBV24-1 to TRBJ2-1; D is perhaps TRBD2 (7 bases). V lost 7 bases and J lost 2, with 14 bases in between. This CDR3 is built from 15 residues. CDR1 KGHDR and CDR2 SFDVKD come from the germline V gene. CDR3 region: CATSPGRGAYNEQFF. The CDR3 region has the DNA TGTGCCACCAGCCCGGGGAGGGGGGCCTACAATGAGCAGTTCTTC.

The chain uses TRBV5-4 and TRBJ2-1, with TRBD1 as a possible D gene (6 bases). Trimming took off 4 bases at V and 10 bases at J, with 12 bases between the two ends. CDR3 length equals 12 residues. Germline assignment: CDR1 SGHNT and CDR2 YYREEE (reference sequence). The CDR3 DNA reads TGTGCCAGCAGCGAACAGGGTGGGGAGCAGTTCTTC. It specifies CASSEQGGEQFF. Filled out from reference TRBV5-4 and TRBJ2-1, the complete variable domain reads ETGVTQSPTHLIKTRGQQVTLRCSSQSGHNTVSWYQQALGQGPQFIFQYYREEENGRGNFPPRFSGLQFPNYSSELNVNALELDDSALYLCASSEQGGEQFFGPGTRLTVL.

The CDR3 loop reads CASSPPGQGPEQYF. In nucleotides, the CDR3 is TGTGCCAGCTCACCACCCGGACAGGGACCAGAGCAGTACTTC. The J gene is TRBJ2-7, the V gene TRBV18; 8 bases are shared with TRBD1. Unmatched junction bases numbered 5, after V lost 0 bases and J lost 7 bases. The CDR3 is 14 residues long. Germline-derived CDR1 and CDR2 are KGHSH and LQKENI.

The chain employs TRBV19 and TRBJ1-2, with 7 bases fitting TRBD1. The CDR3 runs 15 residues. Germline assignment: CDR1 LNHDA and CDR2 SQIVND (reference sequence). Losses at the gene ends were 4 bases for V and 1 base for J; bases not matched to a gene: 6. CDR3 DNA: TGTGCCAGTAGTACCCGGACAGGAGTTAACTATGGCTACACCTTC. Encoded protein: CASSTRTGVNYGYTF.

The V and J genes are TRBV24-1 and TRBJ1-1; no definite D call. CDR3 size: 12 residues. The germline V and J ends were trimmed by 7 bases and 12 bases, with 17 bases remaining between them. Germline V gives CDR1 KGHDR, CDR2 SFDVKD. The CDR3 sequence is CATRHLDRGPFF. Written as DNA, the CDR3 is TGTGCCACCAGGCACTTAGACCGCGGGCCTTTCTTT.

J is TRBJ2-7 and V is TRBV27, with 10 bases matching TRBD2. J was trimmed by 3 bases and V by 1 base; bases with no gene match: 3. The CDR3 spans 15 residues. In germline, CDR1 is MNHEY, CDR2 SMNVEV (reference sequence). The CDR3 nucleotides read TGTGCCAGCAGTTTATTTCCTAGCGGGGGCTACGAGCAGTACTTC. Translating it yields CASSLFPSGGYEQYF.

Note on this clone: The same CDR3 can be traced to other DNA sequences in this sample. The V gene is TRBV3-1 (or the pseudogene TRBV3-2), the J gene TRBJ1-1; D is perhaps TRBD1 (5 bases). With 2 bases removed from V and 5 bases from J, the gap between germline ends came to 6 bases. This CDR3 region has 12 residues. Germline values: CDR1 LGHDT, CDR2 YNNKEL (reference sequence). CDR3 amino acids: CASSQSGTEAFF. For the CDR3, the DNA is TGTGCCAGCAGCCAATCAGGGACTGAAGCTTTCTTT.

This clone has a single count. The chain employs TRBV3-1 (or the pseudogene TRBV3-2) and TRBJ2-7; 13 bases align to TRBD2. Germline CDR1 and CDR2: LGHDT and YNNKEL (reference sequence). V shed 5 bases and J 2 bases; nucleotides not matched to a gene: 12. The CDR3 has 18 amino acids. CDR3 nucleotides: TGTGCCAGCAGCAAACGACGACTAGCGGGAGGTACAACCTACGAGCAGTACTTC. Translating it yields CASSKRRLAGGTTYEQYF.

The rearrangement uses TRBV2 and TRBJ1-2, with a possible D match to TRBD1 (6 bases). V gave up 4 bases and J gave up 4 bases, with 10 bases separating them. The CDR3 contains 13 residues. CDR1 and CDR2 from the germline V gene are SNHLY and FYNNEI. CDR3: CASSVARGYGYTF. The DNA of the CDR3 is TGTGCCAGCAGTGTGGCCAGGGGCTATGGCTACACCTTC.

The CDR3 spells CASSSGGWFSSYNEQFF. The CDR3 DNA follows: TGTGCCAGCAGCTCAGGCGGGTGGTTCAGCTCCTACAATGAGCAGTTCTTC. The chain is built from TRBV7-9 and TRBJ2-1, with TRBD2 as a possible D gene (5 bases). Germline assignment: CDR1 SEHNR and CDR2 FQNEAQ (reference sequence). The ends were cut back, 4 bases at V and 0 bases at J, with 16 bases in the middle. The CDR3 contains 17 residues.

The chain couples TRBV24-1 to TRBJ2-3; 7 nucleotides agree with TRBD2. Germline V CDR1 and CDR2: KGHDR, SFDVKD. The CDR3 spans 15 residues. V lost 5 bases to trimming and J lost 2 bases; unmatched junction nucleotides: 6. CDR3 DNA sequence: TGTGCCACCAGTGCTGGCGGGGGAATCACAGATACGCAGTATTTT. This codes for CATSAGGGITDTQYF.

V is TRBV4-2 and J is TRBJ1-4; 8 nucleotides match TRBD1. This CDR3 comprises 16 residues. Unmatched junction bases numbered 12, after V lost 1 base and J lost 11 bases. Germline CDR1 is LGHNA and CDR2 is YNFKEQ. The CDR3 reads CASSQATGQGAGKLFF. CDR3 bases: TGTGCCAGCAGCCAAGCAACGGGCCAGGGGGCCGGTAAACTGTTTTTT.

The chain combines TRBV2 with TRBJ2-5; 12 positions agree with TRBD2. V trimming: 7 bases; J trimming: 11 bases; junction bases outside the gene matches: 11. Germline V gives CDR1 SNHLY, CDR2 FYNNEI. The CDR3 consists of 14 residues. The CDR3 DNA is TGTGCCAGCATTAGACTAGCGGGGGCCCAAAGGCAGTACTTC. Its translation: CASIRLAGAQRQYF.